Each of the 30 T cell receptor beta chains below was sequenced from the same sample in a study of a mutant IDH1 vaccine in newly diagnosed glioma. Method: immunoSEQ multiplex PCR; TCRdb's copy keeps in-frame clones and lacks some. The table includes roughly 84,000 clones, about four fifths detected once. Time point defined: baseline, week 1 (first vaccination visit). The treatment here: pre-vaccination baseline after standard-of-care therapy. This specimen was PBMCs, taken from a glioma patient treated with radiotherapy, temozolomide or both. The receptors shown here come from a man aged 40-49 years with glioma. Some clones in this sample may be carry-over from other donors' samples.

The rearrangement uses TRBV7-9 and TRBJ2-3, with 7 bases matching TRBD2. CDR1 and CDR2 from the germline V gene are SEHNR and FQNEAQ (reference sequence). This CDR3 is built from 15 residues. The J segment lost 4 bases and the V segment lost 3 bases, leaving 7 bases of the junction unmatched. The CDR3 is CASSFGGGGADTQYF. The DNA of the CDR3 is TGTGCCAGCAGCTTTGGCGGGGGAGGAGCAGATACGCAGTATTTT.

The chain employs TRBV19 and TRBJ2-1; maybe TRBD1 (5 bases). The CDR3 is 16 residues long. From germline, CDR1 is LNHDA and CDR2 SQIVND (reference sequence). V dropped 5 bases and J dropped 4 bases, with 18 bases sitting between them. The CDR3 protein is CASSPFTGPPYNEQFF. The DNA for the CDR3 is TGTGCCAGTAGTCCTTTCACAGGCCCCCCATACAATGAGCAGTTCTTC.

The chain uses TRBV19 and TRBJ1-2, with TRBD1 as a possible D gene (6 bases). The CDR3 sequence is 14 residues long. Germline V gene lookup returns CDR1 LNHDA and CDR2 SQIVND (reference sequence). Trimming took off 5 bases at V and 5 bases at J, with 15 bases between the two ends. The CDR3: CASSGRGVAYGYTF. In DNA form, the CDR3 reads TGTGCCAGTAGTGGCAGGGGAGTAGCGTATGGCTACACCTTC.

CDR3: CASSPWDRGREKLFF. The CDR3 nucleotides are TGTGCCAGCAGCCCCTGGGACAGGGGTAGGGAAAAACTGTTTTTT. The chain carries TRBV7-8 and TRBJ1-4; 10 positions match TRBD1. The V and J ends lost 5 bases and 8 bases, in that order; junction bases with no gene match: 8. This CDR3 is built from 15 residues. Germline CDR1 and CDR2: SGHVS and FQNEAQ.

Here the CDR3 DNA reads TGTGCCTGGAGTCCGGGGGGCGGTTTCTATGGCTACACCTTC. Translation: CAWSPGGGFYGYTF. The genes are TRBV30 and TRBJ1-2, with D maybe TRBD1 (6 bases). Trimming shortened V by 2 bases and J by 4 bases, and 14 bases separated the two germline ends. The CDR3 loop spans 14 amino acids. Per germline, CDR1 GTSNPN and CDR2 SVGIG (reference sequence).

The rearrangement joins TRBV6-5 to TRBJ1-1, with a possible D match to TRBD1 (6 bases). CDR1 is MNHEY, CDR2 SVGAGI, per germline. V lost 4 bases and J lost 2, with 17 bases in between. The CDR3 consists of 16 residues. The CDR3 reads CASSFHGGRANTEAFF. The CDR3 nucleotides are TGTGCCAGCAGTTTTCACGGGGGGCGGGCAAACACTGAAGCTTTCTTT.

The CDR3 bases are TGTGCCAGCGGATTCGTCGACGAGCAGTACTTC. Translation gives CASGFVDEQYF. This rearrangement joins TRBV6-6 to TRBJ2-5, with D uncertain. The DNA end is more similar to TRBJ2-7, so the J call may be wrong. The CDR3 runs 11 residues. Germline CDR1 reads MNHNY; CDR2 reads SVGAGI (reference sequence).

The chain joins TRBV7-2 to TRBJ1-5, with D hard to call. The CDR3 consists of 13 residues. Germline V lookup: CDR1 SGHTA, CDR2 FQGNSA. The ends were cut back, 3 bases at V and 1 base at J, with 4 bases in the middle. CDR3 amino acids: CASSFQSNQPQHF. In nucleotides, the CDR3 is TGTGCCAGCAGCTTTCAGAGCAATCAGCCCCAGCATTTT. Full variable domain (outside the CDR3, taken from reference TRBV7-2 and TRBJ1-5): GAGVSQSPSNKVTEKGKDVELRCDPISGHTALYWYRQSLGQGLEFLIYFQGNSAPDKSGLPSDRFSAERTGGSVSTLTIQRTQQEDSAVYLCASSFQSNQPQHFGDGTRLSIL.

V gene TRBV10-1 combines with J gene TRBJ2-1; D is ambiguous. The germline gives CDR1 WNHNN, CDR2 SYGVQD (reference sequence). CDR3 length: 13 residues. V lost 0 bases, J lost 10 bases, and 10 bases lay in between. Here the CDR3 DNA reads TGCGCCAGCAGTGAGTCTTCAAGACAAGAGCAGTTCTTC. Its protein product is CASSESSRQEQFF.

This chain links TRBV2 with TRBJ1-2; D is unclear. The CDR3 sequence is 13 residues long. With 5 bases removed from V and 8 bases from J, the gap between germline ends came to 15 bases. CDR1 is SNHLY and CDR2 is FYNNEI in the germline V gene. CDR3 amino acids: CASSRRALGGYTF. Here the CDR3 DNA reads TGTGCCAGCAGTCGCCGGGCCCTGGGCGGCTACACCTTC.

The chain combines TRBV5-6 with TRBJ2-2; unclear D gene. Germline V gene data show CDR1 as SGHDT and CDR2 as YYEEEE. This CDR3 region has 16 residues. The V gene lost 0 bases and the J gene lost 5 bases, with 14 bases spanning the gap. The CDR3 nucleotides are TGTGCCAGCAGCTTGGCCAGATCCCGATATACCGGGGAGCTGTTTTTT. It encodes CASSLARSRYTGELFF. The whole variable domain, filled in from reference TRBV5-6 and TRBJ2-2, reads DAGVTQSPTHLIKTRGQQVTLRCSPKSGHDTVSWYQQALGQGPQFIFQYYEEEERQRGNFPDRFSGHQFPNYSSELNVNALLLGDSALYLCASSLARSRYTGELFFGEGSRLTVL.

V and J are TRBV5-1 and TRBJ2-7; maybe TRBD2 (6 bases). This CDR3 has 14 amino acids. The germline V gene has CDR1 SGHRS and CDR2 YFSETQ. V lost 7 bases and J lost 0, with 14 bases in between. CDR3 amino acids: CASGDSMNSYEQYF. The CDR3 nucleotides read TGCGCCAGCGGGGACTCTATGAACTCCTACGAGCAGTACTTC.

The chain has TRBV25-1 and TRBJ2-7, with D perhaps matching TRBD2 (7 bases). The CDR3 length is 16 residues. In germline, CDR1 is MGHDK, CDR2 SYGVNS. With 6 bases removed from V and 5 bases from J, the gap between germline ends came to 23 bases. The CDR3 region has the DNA TGTGCCAGCAGCCGGGCTTGGGGGAGGGGGGGCAACGAGCAGTACTTC. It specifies CASSRAWGRGGNEQYF.

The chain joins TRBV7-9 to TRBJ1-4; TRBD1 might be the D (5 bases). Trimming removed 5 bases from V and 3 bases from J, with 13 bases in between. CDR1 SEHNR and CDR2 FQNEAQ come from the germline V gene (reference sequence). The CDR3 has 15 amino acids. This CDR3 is CASSPGILANEKLFF. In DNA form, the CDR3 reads TGTGCCAGCAGCCCAGGGATTTTAGCTAATGAAAAACTGTTTTTT.

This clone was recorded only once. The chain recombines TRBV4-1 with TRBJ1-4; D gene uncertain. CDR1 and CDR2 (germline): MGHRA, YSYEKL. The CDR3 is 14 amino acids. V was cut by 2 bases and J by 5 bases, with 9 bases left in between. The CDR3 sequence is CASSQTGGNEKLFF. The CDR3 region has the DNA TGCGCCAGCAGCCAAACCGGAGGGAATGAAAAACTGTTTTTT.

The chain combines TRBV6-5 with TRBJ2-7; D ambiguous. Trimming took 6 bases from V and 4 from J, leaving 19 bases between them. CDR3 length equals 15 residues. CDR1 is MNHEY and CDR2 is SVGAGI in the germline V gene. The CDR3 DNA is TGTGCCAGCAGGCGCGACACAGTGTCATCGTACGAGCAGTACTTC. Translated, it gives CASRRDTVSSYEQYF.

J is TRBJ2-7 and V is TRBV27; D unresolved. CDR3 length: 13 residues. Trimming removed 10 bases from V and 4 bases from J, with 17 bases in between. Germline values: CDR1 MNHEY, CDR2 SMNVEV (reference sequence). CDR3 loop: CATSDRLDYEQYF. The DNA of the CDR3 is TGTGCCACCTCGGACCGATTAGATTACGAGCAGTACTTC.

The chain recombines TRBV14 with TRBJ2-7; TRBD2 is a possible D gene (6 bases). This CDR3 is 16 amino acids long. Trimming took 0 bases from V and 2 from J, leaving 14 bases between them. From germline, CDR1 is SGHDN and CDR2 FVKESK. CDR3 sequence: CASSQDRRGTTYEQYF. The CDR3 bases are TGTGCCAGCAGCCAAGATCGGAGGGGCACAACCTACGAGCAGTACTTC.

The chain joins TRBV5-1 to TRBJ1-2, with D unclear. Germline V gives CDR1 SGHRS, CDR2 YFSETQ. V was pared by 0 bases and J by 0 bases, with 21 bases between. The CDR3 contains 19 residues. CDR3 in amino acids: CASSLAPAGPGPSNYGYTF. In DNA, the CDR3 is TGCGCCAGCAGCTTGGCCCCTGCTGGTCCAGGCCCGTCTAACTATGGCTACACCTTC.

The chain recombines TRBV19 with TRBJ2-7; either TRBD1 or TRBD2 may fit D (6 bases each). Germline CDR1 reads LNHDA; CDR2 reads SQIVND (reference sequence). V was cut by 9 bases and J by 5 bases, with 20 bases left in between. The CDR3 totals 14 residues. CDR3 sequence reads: CASQRRGAGDEQYF. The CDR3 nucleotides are TGTGCCAGCCAAAGGAGGGGGGCAGGTGACGAGCAGTACTTC.

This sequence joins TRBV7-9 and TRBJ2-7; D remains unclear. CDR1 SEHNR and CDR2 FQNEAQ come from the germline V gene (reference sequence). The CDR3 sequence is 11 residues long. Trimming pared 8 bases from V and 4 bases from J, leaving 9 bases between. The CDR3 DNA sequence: TGTGCCAGCCGTAGGGTGTACGAGCAGTACTTC. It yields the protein CASRRVYEQYF.

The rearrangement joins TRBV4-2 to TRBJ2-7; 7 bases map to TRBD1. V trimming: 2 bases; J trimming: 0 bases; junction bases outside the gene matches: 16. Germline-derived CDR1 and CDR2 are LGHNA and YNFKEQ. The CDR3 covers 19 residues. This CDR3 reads CASSQNSVPGTESSYEQYF. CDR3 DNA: TGTGCCAGCAGCCAAAATTCCGTCCCAGGGACAGAGAGCTCCTACGAGCAGTACTTC.

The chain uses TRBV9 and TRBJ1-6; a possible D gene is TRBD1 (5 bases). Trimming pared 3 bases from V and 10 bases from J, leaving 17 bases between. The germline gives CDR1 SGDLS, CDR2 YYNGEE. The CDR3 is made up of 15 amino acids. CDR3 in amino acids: CASSDGPQGASPLHF. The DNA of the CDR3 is TGTGCCAGCAGCGACGGGCCTCAAGGGGCCTCACCCCTCCACTTT.

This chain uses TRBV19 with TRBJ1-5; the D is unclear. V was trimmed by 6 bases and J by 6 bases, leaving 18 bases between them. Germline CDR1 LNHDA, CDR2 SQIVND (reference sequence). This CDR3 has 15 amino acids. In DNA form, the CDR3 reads TGTGCCAGTAGCCCCCCCTCCTACCGGGGTCAGCCCCAGCATTTT. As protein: CASSPPSYRGQPQHF.

The CDR3 region is CATSTRSNTEAFF. The CDR3 region has the DNA TGTGCCACCAGCACTAGGAGCAACACTGAAGCTTTCTTT. The V call is TRBV15, the J call TRBJ1-1; D gene uncertain. Germline V CDR1 and CDR2: LNHNV, YYDKDF (reference sequence). The length of the CDR3 is 13 residues. Deletions cut 4 bases from V and 2 bases from J, with 8 bases between.

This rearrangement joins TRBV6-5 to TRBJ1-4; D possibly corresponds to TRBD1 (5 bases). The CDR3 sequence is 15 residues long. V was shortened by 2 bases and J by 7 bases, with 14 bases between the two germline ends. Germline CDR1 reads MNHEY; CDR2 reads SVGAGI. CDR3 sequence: CASSYKGQGGEKLFF. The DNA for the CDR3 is TGTGCCAGCAGTTACAAGGGGCAGGGTGGTGAAAAACTGTTTTTT.

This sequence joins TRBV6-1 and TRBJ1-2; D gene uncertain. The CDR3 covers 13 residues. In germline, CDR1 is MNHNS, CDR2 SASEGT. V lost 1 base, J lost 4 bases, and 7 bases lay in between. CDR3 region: CASSEEALYGYTF. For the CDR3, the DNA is TGTGCCAGCAGTGAAGAGGCTCTCTATGGCTACACCTTC.

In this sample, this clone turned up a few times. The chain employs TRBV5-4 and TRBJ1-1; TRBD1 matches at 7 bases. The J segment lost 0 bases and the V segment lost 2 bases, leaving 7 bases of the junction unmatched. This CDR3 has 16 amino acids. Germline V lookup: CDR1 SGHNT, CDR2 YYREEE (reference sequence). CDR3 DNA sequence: TGTGCCAGCAGCTTTGGGCGCGACAGGGTGAACACTGAAGCTTTCTTT. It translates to CASSFGRDRVNTEAFF.

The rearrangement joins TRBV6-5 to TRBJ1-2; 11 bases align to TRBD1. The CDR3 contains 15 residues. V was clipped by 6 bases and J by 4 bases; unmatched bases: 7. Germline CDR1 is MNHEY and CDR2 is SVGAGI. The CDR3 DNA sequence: TGTGCCAGCAGACCTCGGGGACAGGGGGGCTATGGCTACACCTTC. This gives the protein CASRPRGQGGYGYTF.

The CDR3 DNA sequence: TGCAGCGTTGGGGGCAAGTACAATGAGCAGTTCTTC. As protein: CSVGGKYNEQFF. J is TRBJ2-1 and V is TRBV29-1; a possible D gene is TRBD1 (5 bases). CDR1 is SQVTM and CDR2 is ANQGSEA in the germline V gene. The CDR3 spans 12 residues. The V end was cut by 4 bases, the J end by 4 bases, with 8 bases between.